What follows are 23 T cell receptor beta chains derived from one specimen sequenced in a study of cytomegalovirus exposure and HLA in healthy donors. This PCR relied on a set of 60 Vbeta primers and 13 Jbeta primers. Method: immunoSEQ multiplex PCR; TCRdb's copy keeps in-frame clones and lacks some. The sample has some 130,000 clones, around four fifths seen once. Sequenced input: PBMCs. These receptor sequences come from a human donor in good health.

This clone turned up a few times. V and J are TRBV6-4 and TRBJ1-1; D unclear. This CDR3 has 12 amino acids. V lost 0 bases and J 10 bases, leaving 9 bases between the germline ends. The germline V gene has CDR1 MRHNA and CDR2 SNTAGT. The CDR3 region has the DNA TGTGCCAGCAGTGACTCAGGGAGGCGAGCTTTCTTT. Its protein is CASSDSGRRAFF.

This chain's CDR3 is CASSQGTGPSYEQYF. The CDR3, as DNA: TGCGCCAGCAGCCAAGGGACAGGGCCTTCCTACGAGCAGTACTTC. The rearrangement joins TRBV4-1 to TRBJ2-7, with 8 bases identical to TRBD1. Trimming at V came to 1 base and at J to 1 base, leaving 3 bases not matched to a gene. This CDR3 is built from 15 residues. Germline V CDR1 and CDR2: MGHRA, YSYEKL.

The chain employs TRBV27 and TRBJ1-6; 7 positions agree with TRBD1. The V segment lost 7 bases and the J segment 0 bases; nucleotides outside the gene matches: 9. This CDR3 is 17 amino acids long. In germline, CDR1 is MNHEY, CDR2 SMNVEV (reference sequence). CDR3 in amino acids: CASMSRDRSSYNSPLHF. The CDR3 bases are TGTGCCAGCATGTCCCGGGACAGAAGCTCCTATAATTCACCCCTCCACTTT.

The CDR3 here is CASILIGQGSYEQYF. The CDR3 DNA follows: TGTGCCAGTATACTAATCGGGCAGGGCTCCTACGAGCAGTACTTC. The chain has TRBV19 and TRBJ2-7, with TRBD1 as a possible D gene (5 bases). V was shortened by 7 bases and J by 0 bases, with 16 bases between the two germline ends. This CDR3 comprises 15 residues. CDR1 is LNHDA and CDR2 is SQIVND in the germline V gene (reference sequence).

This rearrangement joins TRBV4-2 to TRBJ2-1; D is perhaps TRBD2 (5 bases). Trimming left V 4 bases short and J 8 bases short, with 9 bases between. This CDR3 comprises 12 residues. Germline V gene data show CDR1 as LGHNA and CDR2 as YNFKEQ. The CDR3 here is CASSPSFHEQFF. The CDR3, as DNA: TGTGCCAGCAGCCCTAGCTTCCATGAGCAGTTCTTC.

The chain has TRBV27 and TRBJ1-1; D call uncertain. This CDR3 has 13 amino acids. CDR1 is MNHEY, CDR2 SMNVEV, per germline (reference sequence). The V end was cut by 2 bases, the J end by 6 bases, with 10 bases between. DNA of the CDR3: TGTGCCAGCAGTTTAGGTGGGAGCGCTGAAGCTTTCTTT. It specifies CASSLGGSAEAFF.

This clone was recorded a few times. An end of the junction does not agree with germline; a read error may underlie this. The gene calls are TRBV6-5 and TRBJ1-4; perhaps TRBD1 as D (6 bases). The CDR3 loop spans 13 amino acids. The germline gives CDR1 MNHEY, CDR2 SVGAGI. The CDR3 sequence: CACRQGSNEKLFF. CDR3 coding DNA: TGTGCCTGCAGGCAGGGGTCGAATGAAAAACTGTTTTTT.

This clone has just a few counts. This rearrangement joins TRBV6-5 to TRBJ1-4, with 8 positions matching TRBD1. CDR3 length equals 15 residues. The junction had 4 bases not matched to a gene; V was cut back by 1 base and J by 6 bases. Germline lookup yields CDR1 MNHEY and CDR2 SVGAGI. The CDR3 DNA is TGTGCCAGCAGTTACTTTGGACAGGGAGATGAAAAACTGTTTTTT. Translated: CASSYFGQGDEKLFF.

Here the CDR3 reads CAIPGGNNSPLHF. CDR3 sequence (DNA): TGCGCCATCCCGGGGGGAAATAATTCACCCCTCCACTTT. The chain links TRBV10-1 to TRBJ1-6; perhaps TRBD1 as D (5 bases). Germline CDR1 and CDR2: WNHNN and SYGVQD (reference sequence). V lost 10 bases, J lost 5 bases, and 12 bases lay in between. This CDR3 is built from 13 residues.

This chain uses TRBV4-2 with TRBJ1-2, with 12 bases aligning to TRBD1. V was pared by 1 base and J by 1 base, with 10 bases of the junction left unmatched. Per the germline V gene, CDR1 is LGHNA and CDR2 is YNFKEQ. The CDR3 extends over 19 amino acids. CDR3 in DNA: TGTGCCAGCAGCCAAGGAGCTGGGACAGGGGGCTACAATAACTATGGCTACACCTTC. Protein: CASSQGAGTGGYNNYGYTF.

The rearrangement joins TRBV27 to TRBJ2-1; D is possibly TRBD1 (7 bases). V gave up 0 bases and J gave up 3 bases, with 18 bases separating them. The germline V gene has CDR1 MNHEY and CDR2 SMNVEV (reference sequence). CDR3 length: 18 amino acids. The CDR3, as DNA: TGTGCCAGCAGTTTATCGCAGGGGGGAGGAGGGTTCTACAATGAGCAGTTCTTC. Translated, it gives CASSLSQGGGGFYNEQFF.

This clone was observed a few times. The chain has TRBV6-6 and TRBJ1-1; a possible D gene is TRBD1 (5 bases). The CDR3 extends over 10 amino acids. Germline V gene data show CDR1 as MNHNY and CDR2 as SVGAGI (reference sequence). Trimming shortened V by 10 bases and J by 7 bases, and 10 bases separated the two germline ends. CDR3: CAIQGIEAFF. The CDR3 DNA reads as TGTGCCATCCAGGGTATTGAAGCTTTCTTT.

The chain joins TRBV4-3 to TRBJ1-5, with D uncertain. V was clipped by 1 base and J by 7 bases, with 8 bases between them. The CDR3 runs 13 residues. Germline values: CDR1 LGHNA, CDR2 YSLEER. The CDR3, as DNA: TGCGCCAGCAGCCAAGGGAGGGAGCAGCCCCAGCATTTT. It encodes CASSQGREQPQHF.

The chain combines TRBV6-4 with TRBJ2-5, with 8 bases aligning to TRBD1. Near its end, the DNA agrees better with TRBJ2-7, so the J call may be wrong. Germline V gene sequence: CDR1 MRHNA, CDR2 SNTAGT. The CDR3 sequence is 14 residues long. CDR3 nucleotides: TGTGCCAGCAGTGCCCACAGGGGGTCCTACGAGCAGTACTTC. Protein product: CASSAHRGSYEQYF.

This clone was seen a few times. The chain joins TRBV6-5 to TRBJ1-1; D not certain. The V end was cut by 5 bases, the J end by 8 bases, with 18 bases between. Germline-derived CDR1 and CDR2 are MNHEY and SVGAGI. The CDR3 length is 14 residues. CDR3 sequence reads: CASSPRGILSEAFF. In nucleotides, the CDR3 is TGTGCCAGCAGTCCCCGAGGGATTTTATCGGAAGCTTTCTTT.

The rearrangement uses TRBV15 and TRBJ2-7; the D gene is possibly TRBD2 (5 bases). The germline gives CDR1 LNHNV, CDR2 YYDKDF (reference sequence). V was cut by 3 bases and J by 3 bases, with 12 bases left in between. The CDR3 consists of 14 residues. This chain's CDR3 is CATSSERNDYEQYF. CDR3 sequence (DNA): TGTGCCACCAGCAGCGAGCGGAATGACTACGAGCAGTACTTC.

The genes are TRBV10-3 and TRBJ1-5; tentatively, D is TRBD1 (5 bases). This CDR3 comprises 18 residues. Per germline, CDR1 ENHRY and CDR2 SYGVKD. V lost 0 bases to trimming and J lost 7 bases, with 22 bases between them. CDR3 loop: CAISESKSTGGRFQPQHF. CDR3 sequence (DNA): TGTGCCATCAGTGAGTCGAAGTCAACGGGGGGACGGTTCCAGCCCCAGCATTTT.

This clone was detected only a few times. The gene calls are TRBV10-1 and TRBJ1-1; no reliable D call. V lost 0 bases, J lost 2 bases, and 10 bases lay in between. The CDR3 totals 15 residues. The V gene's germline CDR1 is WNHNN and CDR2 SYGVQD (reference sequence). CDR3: CASSESTMGNTEAFF. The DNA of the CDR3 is TGCGCCAGCAGTGAGTCGACTATGGGAAACACTGAAGCTTTCTTT.

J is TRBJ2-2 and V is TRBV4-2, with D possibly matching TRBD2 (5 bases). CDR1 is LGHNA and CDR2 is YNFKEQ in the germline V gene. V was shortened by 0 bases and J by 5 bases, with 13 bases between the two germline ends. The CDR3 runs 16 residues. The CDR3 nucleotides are TGTGCCAGCAGCCAAGATCTGGTAGCGAGAACCGGGGAGCTGTTTTTT. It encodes CASSQDLVARTGELFF.

The DNA for the CDR3 is TGTGCCAGCAGAAGTAGCGGGGGGGCTGCCTACGAGCAGTACTTC. Its translation is CASRSSGGAAYEQYF. This sequence joins TRBV27 and TRBJ2-7; 11 bases match TRBD2. The junction had 6 bases not matched to a gene; V was cut back by 6 bases and J by 2 bases. This CDR3 region has 15 residues. The germline V gene has CDR1 MNHEY and CDR2 SMNVEV (reference sequence).

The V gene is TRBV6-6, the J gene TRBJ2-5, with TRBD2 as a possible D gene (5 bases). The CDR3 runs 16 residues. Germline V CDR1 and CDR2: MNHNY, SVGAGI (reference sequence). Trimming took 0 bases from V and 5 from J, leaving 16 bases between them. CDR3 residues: CASSYSASPQSETQYF. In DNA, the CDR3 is TGTGCCAGCAGTTACTCGGCTAGCCCTCAATCGGAGACCCAGTACTTC.

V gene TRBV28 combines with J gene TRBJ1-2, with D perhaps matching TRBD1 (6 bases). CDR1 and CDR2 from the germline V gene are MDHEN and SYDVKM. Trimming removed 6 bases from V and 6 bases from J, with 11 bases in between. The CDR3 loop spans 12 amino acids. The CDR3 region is CASRIGTNGYTF. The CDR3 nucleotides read TGTGCCAGCAGGATCGGGACAAATGGCTACACCTTC.

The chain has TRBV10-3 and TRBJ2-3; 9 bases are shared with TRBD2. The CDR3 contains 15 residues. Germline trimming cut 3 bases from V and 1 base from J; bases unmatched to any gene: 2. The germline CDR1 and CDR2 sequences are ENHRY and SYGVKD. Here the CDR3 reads CAISDERGGTDTQYF. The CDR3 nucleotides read TGTGCCATCAGTGACGAGCGGGGGGGCACAGATACGCAGTATTTT.